The source of this T cell receptor (beta chain) is a study of T cells in Graves' hyperthyroidism and ophthalmopathy. About the research overall: Blood was drawn when the patient was first diagnosed and still untreated. Study-level findings and limits: Classification by a 13 V-J model distinguished ophthalmopathy from stable hyperthyroidism.

Trimming removed 2 bases at V and 3 bases at J, with 11 bases between. Germline V gene lookup returns CDR1 MDHEN and CDR2 SYDVKM. This CDR3 spans 15 amino acids. Amplified TCR beta CDR3 regions derived from RNA transcripts. The HTBI set primed first-round TCR CDR3 RT-PCR. Via MiXCR, TCRdb re-called the multiplex PCR reads, giving one row per CDR3 protein. There are some 500,000 distinct CDR3 sequences in the sample; around 15% occur only once, and 15% to 20% lies in the top ten. Exclusion of patients followed from uncontrolled infection, other autoimmune disease, pregnancy or lactation. Diagnoses were established using clinical symptoms, serum thyroxine and TRAb, thyroid ultrasound and orbital computed tomography. There are many counts of this clonotype. The antigen is not known.

The sequenced material came from blood. This receptor was identified in a woman under 30 with Graves' hyperthyroidism. The chain joins TRBV28 to TRBJ2-1; D gene uncertain. CDR3: CASSLGLDGYNEQFF. The CDR3 DNA reads as TGTGCCAGCAGTTTAGGTCTAGATGGCTACAATGAGCAGTTCTTC. Using reference TRBV28 and TRBJ2-1 for the parts outside the CDR3, the full variable domain is DVKVTQSSRYLVKRTGEKVFLECVQDMDHENMFWYRQDPGLGLRLIYFSYDVKMKEKGDIPEGYSVSREKKERFSLILESASTNQTSMYLCASSLGLDGYNEQFFGPGTRLTVL.